Listed here are 19 T cell receptor beta chains from one sample, sequenced in a study of CD8 T cells in ankylosing spondylitis. TCRdb re-called the 5' RACE reads through MiXCR, storing one row per CDR3 protein. The profile covers about 330,000 distinct CDR3 sequences, with 6.5% to 10% appearing a single time and about 14% taken by the ten largest. Study-level results: Apparently characteristic of ankylosing spondylitis blood was a TCR beta motif (roughly eight highly homologous variants).

What these receptors recognize is not known. The sequenced material came from blood, either unsorted or a sorted T cell fraction (not recorded which). These receptors all stem from a male donor with ankylosing spondylitis.

This clonotype has a count of ten or more. The rearrangement joins TRBV11-2 to TRBJ2-1; TRBD2 aligns across 11 bases. Trimming removed 3 bases from V and 1 base from J; junction bases left unmatched: 5. The CDR3 length is 17 residues. Germline V lookup: CDR1 SGHAT, CDR2 FQNNGV. CDR3 residues: CASSFRLAGLSYNEQFF. The CDR3 DNA reads TGTGCCAGCAGCTTCCGACTAGCGGGACTATCCTACAATGAGCAGTTCTTC.

The genes are TRBV20-1 and TRBJ2-7, with 14 bases matching TRBD2. From germline, CDR1 is DFQATT and CDR2 SNEGSKA (reference sequence). This CDR3 contains 15 residues. V lost 4 bases and J lost 2; bases outside the gene matches: 4. The CDR3 sequence: CSAKGTSGSPYEQYF. CDR3 in DNA: TGCAGTGCTAAAGGGACTAGCGGGAGCCCCTACGAGCAGTACTTC.

J is TRBJ2-1 and V is TRBV7-3, with D possibly TRBD2 on 7 matching bases. This CDR3 contains 15 residues. V was cut by 0 bases and J by 6 bases, with 12 bases left in between. Germline values: CDR1 SGHTA, CDR2 FQGTGA. The CDR3 here is CASSLTGAGANEQFF. The CDR3 DNA follows: TGTGCCAGCAGCTTAACGGGGGCGGGAGCCAATGAGCAGTTCTTC. The full variable domain, rest sourced from reference TRBV7-3 and TRBJ2-1, is GAGVSQTPSNKVTEKGKYVELRCDPISGHTALYWYRQSLGQGPEFLIYFQGTGAADDSGLPNDRFFAVRPEGSVSTLKIQRTERGDSAVYLCASSLTGAGANEQFFGPGTRLTVL.

This chain joins TRBV5-1 and TRBJ1-2; 10 bases agree with TRBD1. The CDR3 sequence is 14 residues long. Germline V gene lookup returns CDR1 SGHRS and CDR2 YFSETQ. V was clipped by 0 bases and J by 7 bases; unmatched bases: 3. DNA of the CDR3: TGCGCCAGCAGCTTGGGGGGGACAGGGGCTGGCTACACCTTC. Amino acid sequence: CASSLGGTGAGYTF.

The table lists this clonotype with a few counts. The CDR3 loop is CASRFGRQETQYF. The DNA of the CDR3 is TGTGCCAGCAGATTTGGGCGCCAAGAGACCCAGTACTTC. The chain uses TRBV2 and TRBJ2-5; unclear D gene. There are 13 residues in the CDR3. CDR1 SNHLY and CDR2 FYNNEI come from the germline V gene. Trimming took 6 bases from V and 1 from J, leaving 9 bases between them.

CDR3 sequence reads: CASSQGVGSGYDANGYTF. The CDR3 DNA is TGTGCCAGCAGCCAAGGAGTCGGGTCTGGATACGATGCAAATGGCTACACCTTC. The chain recombines TRBV4-2 with TRBJ1-2, with D hard to call. The germline CDR1 and CDR2 sequences are LGHNA and YNFKEQ. The CDR3 totals 18 residues. V dropped 1 base and J dropped 6 bases, with 24 bases sitting between them.

The rearrangement links TRBV6-1 to TRBJ2-3; 12 bases agree with TRBD2. Unmatched junction bases numbered 2, after V lost 0 bases and J lost 4 bases. Germline assignment: CDR1 MNHNS and CDR2 SASEGT. The CDR3 runs 16 residues. The DNA for the CDR3 is TGTGCCAGCAGTGAAGCGGGACTAGCGGGTCCAGATACGCAGTATTTT. Amino acids: CASSEAGLAGPDTQYF.

The chain carries TRBV29-1 and TRBJ2-2; tentatively, D is TRBD2 (6 bases). This CDR3 contains 13 residues. Trimming took 7 bases from V and 3 from J, leaving 12 bases between them. Germline V lookup: CDR1 SQVTM, CDR2 ANQGSEA. CDR3: CSGGSGYTGELFF. CDR3 in DNA: TGCAGCGGTGGTAGCGGATACACCGGGGAGCTGTTTTTT.

The table lists this clonotype with a few counts. The rearrangement links TRBV5-5 to TRBJ2-2; 10 positions match TRBD2. The CDR3 runs to 18 residues. CDR1 is SGHKS and CDR2 is YYEKEE in the germline V gene (reference sequence). The ends lost 3 bases at V and 0 bases at J; junction bases unmatched: 8. The CDR3 DNA reads as TGTGCCAGCAGCTCAGACTCCGGACTAGCGGCGAACACCGGGGAGCTGTTTTTT. It codes for CASSSDSGLAANTGELFF.

A few counts support this clonotype. The rearrangement links TRBV3-1 to TRBJ2-7; D is tentatively TRBD1 or TRBD2 (5 bases each). This CDR3 spans 14 amino acids. Trimming took off 3 bases at V and 7 bases at J, with 16 bases between the two ends. The germline gives CDR1 LGHDT, CDR2 YNNKEL (reference sequence). The CDR3 DNA reads TGTGCCAGCAGCCATCAGGGACCGCGAGCTGAGCAGTACTTC. Translating gives CASSHQGPRAEQYF.

This clonotype showed up many times. The chain recombines TRBV6-1 with TRBJ2-7, with TRBD1 as a possible D gene (8 bases). The V and J ends lost 6 bases and 2 bases respectively, with 17 bases between them. This CDR3 is built from 15 residues. CDR1 and CDR2 from the germline V gene are MNHNS and SASEGT. The CDR3 nucleotides read TGTGCCAGCAGCACCCGGACAGGGAGGGCCTACGAGCAGTACTTC. Protein product: CASSTRTGRAYEQYF.

CDR3 sequence: CASSFSGNTGVAGELFF. The CDR3 DNA sequence: TGTGCCAGCAGTTTCTCGGGAAATACAGGGGTGGCCGGGGAGCTGTTTTTT. The V gene is TRBV28, the J gene TRBJ2-2, with TRBD1 identical over 7 bases. This CDR3 is 17 amino acids long. Trimming at V came to 3 bases and at J to 6 bases, leaving 13 bases not matched to a gene. CDR1 MDHEN and CDR2 SYDVKM come from the germline V gene.

This clonotype occurred a few times. The chain links TRBV12-3 or TRBV12-4 to TRBJ1-5, with D tentatively TRBD1 (6 bases). This CDR3 has 14 amino acids. The V gene lost 5 bases and the J gene lost 3 bases, with 11 bases spanning the gap. The CDR3 spells CASSGPGHNQPQHF. The CDR3 DNA reads TGTGCCAGCAGTGGGCCGGGACACAATCAGCCCCAGCATTTT.

The table lists this clonotype with a few counts. This chain uses TRBV5-1 with TRBJ1-4; D is possibly TRBD1 (6 bases). Germline CDR1 reads SGHRS; CDR2 reads YFSETQ. The CDR3 runs 14 residues. V gave up 2 bases and J gave up 8 bases, with 13 bases separating them. The CDR3 coding sequence is TGCGCCAGCAGCTTCCAGAAGGGGGAGGAAAAACTGTTTTTT. Protein: CASSFQKGEEKLFF.

This clonotype has ten or more counts. The chain uses TRBV29-1 and TRBJ2-1; 10 bases agree with TRBD2. Germline V CDR1 and CDR2: SQVTM, ANQGSEA. The CDR3 is 15 amino acids. Trimming at V came to 0 bases and at J to 8 bases, leaving 7 bases not matched to a gene. The CDR3 reads CSVEDITSGTYEQFF. CDR3 bases: TGCAGCGTTGAAGATATCACTAGCGGGACCTATGAGCAGTTCTTC.

This rearrangement joins TRBV9 to TRBJ2-1; D possibly matches TRBD1 or TRBD2 (5 bases each). This CDR3 comprises 15 residues. Germline V gene lookup returns CDR1 SGDLS and CDR2 YYNGEE. The germline V and J ends were trimmed by 0 bases and 4 bases, with 11 bases remaining between them. The CDR3 spells CASSVGDGAYNEQFF. CDR3 sequence (DNA): TGTGCCAGCAGCGTAGGGGACGGAGCATACAATGAGCAGTTCTTC.

Ten or more counts support this clonotype. CDR3 in DNA: TGTGCCAGCAGCTACGCAAGCACAGATACGCAGTATTTT. Encoded protein: CASSYASTDTQYF. The chain is built from TRBV12-3 or TRBV12-4 and TRBJ2-3; no clear D gene. There are 13 residues in the CDR3. Trimming cost V 6 bases and J 0 bases, with 7 bases left between them.

The chain combines TRBV9 with TRBJ2-7; 8 bases line up with TRBD1. CDR3 length: 16 residues. The junction had 14 bases not matched to a gene; V was cut back by 3 bases and J by 6 bases. Germline V gene data show CDR1 as SGDLS and CDR2 as YYNGEE. This CDR3 is CASSARDTGTGREQYF. As DNA, the CDR3 is TGTGCCAGCAGCGCCCGAGACACCGGGACAGGTCGCGAGCAGTACTTC.

The gene calls are TRBV12-3 or TRBV12-4 and TRBJ1-5; 8 bases line up with TRBD1. V gave up 3 bases and J gave up 2 bases; unmatched junction bases: 12. This CDR3 has 18 residues. The CDR3 sequence: CASSFWAGGKDRNQPQHF. CDR3 DNA: TGTGCCAGCAGTTTTTGGGCAGGGGGCAAGGATCGCAATCAGCCCCAGCATTTT.